This T cell receptor (beta chain) came from a study of siplizumab effects on memory and regulatory T cells. In regard to this clone: Its antigen is not known.

This CDR3 spans 15 amino acids. V was cut by 8 bases and J by 0 bases, with 14 bases left in between. Germline CDR1 and CDR2: MNHNS and SASEGT. Repertoires were generated with immunoSEQ multiplex PCR, while TCRdb's copy carries only in-frame clones and drops some. The sample consists of approximately 110,000 clones, 90% to 95% of them appearing once. Whole-study results and caveats: Suppressive activity of Tregs proliferating in siplizumab cultures remained unconfirmed. In unstimulated cells, naive T cells appeared more diverse than memory T cells and seemed major alloresponse contributors.

V and J are TRBV6-1 and TRBJ2-1; D is undetermined. The TCR comes from a human donor in good health. Sequences were obtained from Tregs sorted from blood. This CDR3 reads CASGTSASSYNEQFF. CDR3 nucleotide sequence: TGTGCCAGCGGAACGTCCGCCAGCTCCTACAATGAGCAGTTCTTC.